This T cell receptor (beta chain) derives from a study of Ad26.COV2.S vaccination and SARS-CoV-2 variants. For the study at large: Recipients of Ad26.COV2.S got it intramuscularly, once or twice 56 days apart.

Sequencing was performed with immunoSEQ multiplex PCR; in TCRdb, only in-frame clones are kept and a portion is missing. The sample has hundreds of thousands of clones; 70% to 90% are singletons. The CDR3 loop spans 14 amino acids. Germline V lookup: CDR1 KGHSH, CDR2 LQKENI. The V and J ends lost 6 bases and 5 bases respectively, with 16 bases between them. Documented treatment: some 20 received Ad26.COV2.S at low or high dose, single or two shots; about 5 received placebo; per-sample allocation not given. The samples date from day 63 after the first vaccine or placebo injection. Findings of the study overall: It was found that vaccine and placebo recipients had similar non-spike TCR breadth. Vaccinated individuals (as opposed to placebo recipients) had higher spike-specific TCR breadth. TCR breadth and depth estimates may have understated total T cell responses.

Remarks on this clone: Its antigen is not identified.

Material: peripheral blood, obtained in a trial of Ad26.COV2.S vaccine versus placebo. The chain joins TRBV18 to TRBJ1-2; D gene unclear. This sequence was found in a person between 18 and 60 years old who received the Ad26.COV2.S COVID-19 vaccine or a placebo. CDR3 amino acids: CASSEIHLGYGYTF. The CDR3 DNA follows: TGTGCCAGCTCTGAAATCCATTTGGGGTATGGCTACACCTTC.